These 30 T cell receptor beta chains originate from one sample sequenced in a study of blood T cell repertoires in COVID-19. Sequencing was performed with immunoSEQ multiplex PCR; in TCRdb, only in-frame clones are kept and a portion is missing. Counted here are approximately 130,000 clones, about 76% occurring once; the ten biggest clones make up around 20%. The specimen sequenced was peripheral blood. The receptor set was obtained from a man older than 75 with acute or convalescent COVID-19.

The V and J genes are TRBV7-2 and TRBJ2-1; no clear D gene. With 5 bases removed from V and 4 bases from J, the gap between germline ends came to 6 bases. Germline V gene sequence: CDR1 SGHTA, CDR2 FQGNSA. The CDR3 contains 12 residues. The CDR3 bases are TGTGCCAGCAGCCCCGGGTACAATGAGCAGTTCTTC. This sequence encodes CASSPGYNEQFF.

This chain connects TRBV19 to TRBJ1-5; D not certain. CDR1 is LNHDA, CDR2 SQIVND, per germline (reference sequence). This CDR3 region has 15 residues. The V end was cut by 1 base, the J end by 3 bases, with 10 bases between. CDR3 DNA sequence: TGTGCCAGTAGTATAGGGAACAGTAACAATCAGCCCCAGCATTTT. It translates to CASSIGNSNNQPQHF.

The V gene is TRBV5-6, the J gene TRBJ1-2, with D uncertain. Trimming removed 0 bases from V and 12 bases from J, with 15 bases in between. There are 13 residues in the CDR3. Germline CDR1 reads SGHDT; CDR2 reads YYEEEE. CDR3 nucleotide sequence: TGTGCCAGCAGCTTGGTGGACGGGAGTTTGGACACCTTC. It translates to CASSLVDGSLDTF. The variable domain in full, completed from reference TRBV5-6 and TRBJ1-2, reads DAGVTQSPTHLIKTRGQQVTLRCSPKSGHDTVSWYQQALGQGPQFIFQYYEEEERQRGNFPDRFSGHQFPNYSSELNVNALLLGDSALYLCASSLVDGSLDTFGSGTRLTVV.

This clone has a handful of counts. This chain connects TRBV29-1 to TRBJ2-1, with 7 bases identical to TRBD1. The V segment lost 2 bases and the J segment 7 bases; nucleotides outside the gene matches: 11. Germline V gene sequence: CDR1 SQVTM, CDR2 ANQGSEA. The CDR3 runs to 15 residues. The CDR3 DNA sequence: TGCAGCGTTGAAAGCCCGACAGGGCGCAGGAATGAGCAGTTCTTC. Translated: CSVESPTGRRNEQFF.

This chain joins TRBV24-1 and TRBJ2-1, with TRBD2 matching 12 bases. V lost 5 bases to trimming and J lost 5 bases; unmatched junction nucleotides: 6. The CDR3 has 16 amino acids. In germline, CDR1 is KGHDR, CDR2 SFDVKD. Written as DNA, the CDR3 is TGTGCCACCAGTGCCCCACTAGCGGGGGGCCACAATGAGCAGTTCTTC. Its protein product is CATSAPLAGGHNEQFF.

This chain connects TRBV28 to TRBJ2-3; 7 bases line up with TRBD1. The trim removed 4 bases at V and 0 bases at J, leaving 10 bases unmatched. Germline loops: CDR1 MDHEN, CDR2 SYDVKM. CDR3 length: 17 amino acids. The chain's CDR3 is CASSSPIPGQSTDTQYF. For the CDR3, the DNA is TGTGCCAGCAGTTCTCCGATACCGGGACAGAGCACAGATACGCAGTATTTT.

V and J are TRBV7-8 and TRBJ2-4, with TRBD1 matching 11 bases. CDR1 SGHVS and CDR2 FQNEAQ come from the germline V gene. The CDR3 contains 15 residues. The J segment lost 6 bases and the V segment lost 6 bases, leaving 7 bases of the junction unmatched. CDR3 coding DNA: TGTGCCAGCAGGTCCGGACAGGGGGCCCCAAACATTCAGTACTTC. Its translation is CASRSGQGAPNIQYF.

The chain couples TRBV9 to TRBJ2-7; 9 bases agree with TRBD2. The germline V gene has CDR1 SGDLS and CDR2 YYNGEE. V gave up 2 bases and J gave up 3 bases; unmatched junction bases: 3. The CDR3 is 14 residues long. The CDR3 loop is CASSVSSGVYEQYF. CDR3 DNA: TGTGCCAGCAGCGTCTCTAGCGGGGTCTACGAGCAGTACTTC.

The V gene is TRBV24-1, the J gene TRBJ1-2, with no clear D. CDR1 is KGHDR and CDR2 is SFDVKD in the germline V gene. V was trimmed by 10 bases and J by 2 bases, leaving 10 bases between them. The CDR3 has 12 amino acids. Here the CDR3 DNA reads TGTGCCACTAAAGACACGAACTATGGCTACACCTTC. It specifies CATKDTNYGYTF.

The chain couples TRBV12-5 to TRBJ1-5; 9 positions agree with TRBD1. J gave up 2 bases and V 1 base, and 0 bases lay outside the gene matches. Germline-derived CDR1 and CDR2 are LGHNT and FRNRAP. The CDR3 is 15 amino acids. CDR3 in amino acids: CASGLGDRGNQPQHF. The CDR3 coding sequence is TGTGCTAGTGGTTTGGGGGACAGGGGCAATCAGCCCCAGCATTTT.

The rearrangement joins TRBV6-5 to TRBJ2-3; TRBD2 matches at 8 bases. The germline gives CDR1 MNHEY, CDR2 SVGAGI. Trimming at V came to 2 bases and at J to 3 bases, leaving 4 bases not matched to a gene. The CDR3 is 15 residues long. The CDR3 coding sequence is TGTGCCAGCAGTTACCACGGGGGGGGGACAGATACGCAGTATTTT. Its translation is CASSYHGGGTDTQYF.

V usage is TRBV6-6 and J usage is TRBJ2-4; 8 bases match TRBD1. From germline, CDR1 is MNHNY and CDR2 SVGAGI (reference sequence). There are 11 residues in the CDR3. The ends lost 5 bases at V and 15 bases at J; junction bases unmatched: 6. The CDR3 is CASSGSGQAYF. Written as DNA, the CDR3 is TGTGCCAGCAGTGGTTCGGGACAGGCGTACTTC.

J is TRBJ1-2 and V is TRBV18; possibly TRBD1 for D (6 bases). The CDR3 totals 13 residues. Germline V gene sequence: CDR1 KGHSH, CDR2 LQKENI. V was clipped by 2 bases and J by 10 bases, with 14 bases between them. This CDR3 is CASSPGRGVPYTF. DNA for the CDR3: TGTGCCAGCTCACCAGGCAGGGGCGTCCCCTACACCTTC.

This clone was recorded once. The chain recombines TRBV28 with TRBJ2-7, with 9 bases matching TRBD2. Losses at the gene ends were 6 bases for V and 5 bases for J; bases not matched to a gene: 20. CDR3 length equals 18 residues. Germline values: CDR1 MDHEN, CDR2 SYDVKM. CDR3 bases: TGTGCCAGCAGCCGCCTGGCGGCGGGGGGGCCAAGGCCCCACGAGCAGTACTTC. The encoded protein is CASSRLAAGGPRPHEQYF. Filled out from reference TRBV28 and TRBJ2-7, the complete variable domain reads DVKVTQSSRYLVKRTGEKVFLECVQDMDHENMFWYRQDPGLGLRLIYFSYDVKMKEKGDIPEGYSVSREKKERFSLILESASTNQTSMYLCASSRLAAGGPRPHEQYFGPGTRLTVT.

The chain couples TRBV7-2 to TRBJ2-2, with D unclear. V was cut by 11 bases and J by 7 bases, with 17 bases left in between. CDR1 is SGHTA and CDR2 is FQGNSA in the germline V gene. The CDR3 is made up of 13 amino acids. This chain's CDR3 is CASSTMVVGELFF. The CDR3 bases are TGTGCCTCTTCGACAATGGTGGTCGGGGAGCTGTTTTTT. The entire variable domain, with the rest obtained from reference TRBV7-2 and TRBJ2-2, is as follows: GAGVSQSPSNKVTEKGKDVELRCDPISGHTALYWYRQSLGQGLEFLIYFQGNSAPDKSGLPSDRFSAERTGGSVSTLTIQRTQQEDSAVYLCASSTMVVGELFFGEGSRLTVL.

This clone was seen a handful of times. CDR3 DNA sequence: TGTGCCAGCAGGAGGGAACTAGCGGGGGATGAGCAGTTCTTC. Protein sequence: CASRRELAGDEQFF. The chain links TRBV2 to TRBJ2-1; 11 nucleotides match TRBD2. The CDR3 runs 14 residues. V was pared by 6 bases and J by 8 bases, with 6 bases of the junction left unmatched. CDR1 and CDR2 (germline): SNHLY, FYNNEI.

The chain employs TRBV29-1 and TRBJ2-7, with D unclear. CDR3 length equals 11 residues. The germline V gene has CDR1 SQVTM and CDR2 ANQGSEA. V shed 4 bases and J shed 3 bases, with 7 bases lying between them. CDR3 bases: TGCAGCGTTGTGGTCAGCTACGAGCAGTACTTC. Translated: CSVVVSYEQYF.

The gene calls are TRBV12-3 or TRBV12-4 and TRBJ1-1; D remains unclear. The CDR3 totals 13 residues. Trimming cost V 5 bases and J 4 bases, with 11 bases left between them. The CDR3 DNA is TGTGCCAGCAGTCGAAAGGGAGGCACTGAAGCTTTCTTT. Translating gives CASSRKGGTEAFF.

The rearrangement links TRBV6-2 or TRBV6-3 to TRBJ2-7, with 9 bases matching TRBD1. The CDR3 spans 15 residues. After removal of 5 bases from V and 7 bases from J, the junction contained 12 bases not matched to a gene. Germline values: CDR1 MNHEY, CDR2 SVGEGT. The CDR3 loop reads CASSPSGTGSWEQYF. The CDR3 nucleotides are TGTGCCAGCAGTCCCTCCGGGACAGGGTCGTGGGAGCAGTACTTC.

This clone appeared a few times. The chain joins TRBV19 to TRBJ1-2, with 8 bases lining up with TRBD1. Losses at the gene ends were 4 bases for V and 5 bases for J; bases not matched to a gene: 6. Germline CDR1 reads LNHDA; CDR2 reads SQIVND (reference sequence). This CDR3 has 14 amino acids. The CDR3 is CASSNWDRRYGYTF. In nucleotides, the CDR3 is TGTGCCAGTAGTAATTGGGACAGGCGTTATGGCTACACCTTC.

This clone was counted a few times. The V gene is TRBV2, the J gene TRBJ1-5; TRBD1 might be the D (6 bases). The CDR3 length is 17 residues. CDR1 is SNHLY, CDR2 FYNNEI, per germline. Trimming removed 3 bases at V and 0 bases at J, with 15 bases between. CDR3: CASSDLDSSFSNQPQHF. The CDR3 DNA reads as TGTGCCAGCAGTGACCTGGACAGTTCCTTTAGCAATCAGCCCCAGCATTTT.

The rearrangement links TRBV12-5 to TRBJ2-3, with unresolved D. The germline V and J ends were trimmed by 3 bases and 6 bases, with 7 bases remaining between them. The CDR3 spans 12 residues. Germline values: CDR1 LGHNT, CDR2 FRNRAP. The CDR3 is CASGLDTDTQYF. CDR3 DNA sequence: TGTGCTAGTGGTTTAGACACGGATACGCAGTATTTT.

The CDR3 sequence: CASSWGTGFEKLFF. The CDR3 nucleotides read TGTGCCAGCAGCTGGGGGACAGGGTTTGAAAAACTGTTTTTT. This chain connects TRBV5-6 to TRBJ1-4; 9 positions match TRBD1. The germline CDR1 and CDR2 sequences are SGHDT and YYEEEE. V trimming: 3 bases; J trimming: 7 bases; junction bases outside the gene matches: 4. CDR3 length: 14 amino acids. The whole variable domain, remainder taken from reference TRBV5-6 and TRBJ1-4, is DAGVTQSPTHLIKTRGQQVTLRCSPKSGHDTVSWYQQALGQGPQFIFQYYEEEERQRGNFPDRFSGHQFPNYSSELNVNALLLGDSALYLCASSWGTGFEKLFFGSGTQLSVL.

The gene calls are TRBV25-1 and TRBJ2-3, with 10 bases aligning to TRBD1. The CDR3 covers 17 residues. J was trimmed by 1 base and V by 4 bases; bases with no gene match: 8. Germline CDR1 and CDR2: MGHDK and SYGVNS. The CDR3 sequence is CASSGRQGAGGTDTQYF. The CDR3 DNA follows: TGTGCCAGCAGTGGACGACAGGGGGCGGGGGGCACAGATACGCAGTATTTT.

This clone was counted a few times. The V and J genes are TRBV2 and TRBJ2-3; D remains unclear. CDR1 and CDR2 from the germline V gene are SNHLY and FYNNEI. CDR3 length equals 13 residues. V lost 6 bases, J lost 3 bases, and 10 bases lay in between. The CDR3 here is CASSGLWTDTQYF. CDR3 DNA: TGTGCCAGCAGCGGGTTGTGGACAGATACGCAGTATTTT.

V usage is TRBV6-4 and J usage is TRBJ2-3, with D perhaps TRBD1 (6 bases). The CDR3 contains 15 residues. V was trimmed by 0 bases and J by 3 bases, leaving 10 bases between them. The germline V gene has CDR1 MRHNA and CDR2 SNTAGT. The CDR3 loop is CASSDSPGQTDTQYF. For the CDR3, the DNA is TGTGCCAGCAGTGACTCTCCGGGACAAACAGATACGCAGTATTTT.

The CDR3 DNA reads as TGTGCCAGCAGTCTACAGGGGTTCTATGGCTACACCTTC. It yields the protein CASSLQGFYGYTF. The rearrangement links TRBV28 to TRBJ1-2, with 7 bases aligning to TRBD1. Germline CDR1 and CDR2: MDHEN and SYDVKM. The CDR3 runs to 13 residues. V lost 5 bases to trimming and J lost 4 bases; unmatched junction nucleotides: 4.

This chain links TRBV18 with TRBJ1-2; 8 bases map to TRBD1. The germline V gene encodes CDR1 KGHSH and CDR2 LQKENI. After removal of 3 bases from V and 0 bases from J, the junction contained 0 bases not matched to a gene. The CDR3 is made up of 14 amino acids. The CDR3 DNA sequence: TGTGCCAGCTCACCGGGACAGGCTAACTATGGCTACACCTTC. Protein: CASSPGQANYGYTF.

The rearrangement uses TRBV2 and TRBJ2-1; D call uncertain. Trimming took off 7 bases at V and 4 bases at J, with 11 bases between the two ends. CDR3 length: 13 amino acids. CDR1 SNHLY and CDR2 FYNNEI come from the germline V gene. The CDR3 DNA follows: TGTGCCAGCATCAGATCTTCATACAATGAGCAGTTCTTC. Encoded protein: CASIRSSYNEQFF.

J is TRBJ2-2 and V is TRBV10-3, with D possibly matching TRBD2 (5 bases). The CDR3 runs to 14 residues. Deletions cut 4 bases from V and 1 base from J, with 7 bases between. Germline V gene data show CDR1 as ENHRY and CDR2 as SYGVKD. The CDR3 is CAISAGMNTGELFF. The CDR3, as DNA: TGTGCCATCAGTGCGGGGATGAACACCGGGGAGCTGTTTTTT.